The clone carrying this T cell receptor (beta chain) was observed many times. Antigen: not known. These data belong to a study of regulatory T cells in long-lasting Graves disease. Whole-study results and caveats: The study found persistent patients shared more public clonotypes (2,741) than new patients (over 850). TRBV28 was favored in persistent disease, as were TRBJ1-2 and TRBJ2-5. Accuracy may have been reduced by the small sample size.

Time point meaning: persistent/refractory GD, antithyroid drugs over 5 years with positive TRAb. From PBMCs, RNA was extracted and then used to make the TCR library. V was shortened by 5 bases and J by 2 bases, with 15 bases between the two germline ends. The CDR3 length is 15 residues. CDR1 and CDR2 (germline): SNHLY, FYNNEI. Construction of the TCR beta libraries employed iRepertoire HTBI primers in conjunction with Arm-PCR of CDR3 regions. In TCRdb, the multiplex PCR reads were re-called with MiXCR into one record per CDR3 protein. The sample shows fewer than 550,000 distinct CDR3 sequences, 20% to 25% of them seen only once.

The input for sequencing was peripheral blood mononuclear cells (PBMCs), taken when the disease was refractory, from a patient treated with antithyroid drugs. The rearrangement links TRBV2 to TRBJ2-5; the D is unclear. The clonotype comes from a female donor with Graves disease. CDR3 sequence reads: CASSPKGSHQETQYF. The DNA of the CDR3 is TGTGCCAGCAGTCCTAAAGGCAGCCATCAAGAGACCCAGTACTTC.